A single sample gave rise to the 21 T cell receptor beta chains below, sequenced in a study of blood T cell repertoires in COVID-19. Only in-frame clones appear in the TCRdb table, and some are missing; sequencing was by immunoSEQ multiplex PCR. The table records 130,000 to 150,000 clones, roughly 76% of them present only once. Sequenced material: peripheral blood. Every receptor here comes from a human donor with acute or convalescent COVID-19. The donor label of this sample is uncertain.

A single count supports this clone. The rearrangement uses TRBV5-1 and TRBJ1-1, with D perhaps matching TRBD1 (5 bases). The CDR3 has 14 amino acids. The V and J ends lost 4 bases and 1 base respectively, with 11 bases between them. Germline V gene lookup returns CDR1 SGHRS and CDR2 YFSETQ. CDR3 nucleotides: TGCGCCAGCAGCACGACAGCATCGAACACTGAAGCTTTCTTT. It translates to CASSTTASNTEAFF.

The rearrangement joins TRBV18 to TRBJ1-1; the D is unclear. Trimming left V 6 bases short and J 1 base short, with 6 bases between. The CDR3 totals 12 residues. Germline assignment: CDR1 KGHSH and CDR2 LQKENI. The CDR3: CASSRQNTEAFF. The CDR3 DNA reads as TGTGCCAGCTCGAGACAGAACACTGAAGCTTTCTTT. Complete variable domain (other parts from reference TRBV18 and TRBJ1-1): NAGVMQNPRHLVRRRGQEARLRCSPMKGHSHVYWYRQLPEEGLKFMVYLQKENIIDESGMPKERFSAEFPKEGPSILRIQQVVRGDSAAYFCASSRQNTEAFFGQGTRLTVV.

This sequence joins TRBV30 and TRBJ2-2; TRBD2 matches at 7 bases. The V gene end was trimmed by 2 bases and the J gene end by 4 bases; junction bases not matched to a gene: 4. CDR3 size: 14 residues. Germline CDR1 GTSNPN, CDR2 SVGIG (reference sequence). In DNA form, the CDR3 reads TGTGCCTGGAGTACGGGGGGACCCACCGGGGAGCTGTTTTTT. Its translation is CAWSTGGPTGELFF.

The V and J genes are TRBV6-6 and TRBJ1-6; 8 nucleotides match TRBD1. Germline lookup yields CDR1 MNHNY and CDR2 SVGAGI (reference sequence). V lost 5 bases, J lost 5 bases, and 11 bases stayed unmatched. This CDR3 comprises 17 residues. Here the CDR3 reads CASSPGQASPNNSPLHF. The CDR3 bases are TGTGCCAGCAGTCCGGGACAGGCCAGCCCGAATAATTCACCCCTCCACTTT.

This clone was picked up one time. J is TRBJ2-5 and V is TRBV9; weak D call: TRBD1 (6 bases). Germline V gene sequence: CDR1 SGDLS, CDR2 YYNGEE. The CDR3 sequence is 14 residues long. Trimming left V 4 bases short and J 7 bases short, with 17 bases between. The CDR3 DNA reads as TGTGCCAGCAGCCCCCAAACAGGGCGTGGGACCCAGTACTTC. It translates to CASSPQTGRGTQYF.

The V and J genes are TRBV25-1 and TRBJ2-6; 7 bases fit TRBD1. V shed 8 bases, J shed 2 bases, and the junction held 9 bases outside the gene matches. The CDR3 extends over 16 amino acids. CDR1 MGHDK and CDR2 SYGVNS come from the germline V gene. CDR3 loop: CASRSATGAGANVLTF. The CDR3 bases are TGTGCCAGCCGCTCGGCCACAGGGGCTGGGGCCAACGTCCTGACTTTC.

This clone has just one count. This chain links TRBV25-1 with TRBJ2-2, with unresolved D. The germline gives CDR1 MGHDK, CDR2 SYGVNS. This CDR3 contains 13 residues. Deletions cut 6 bases from V and 5 bases from J, with 10 bases between. The CDR3, as DNA: TGTGCCAGCAGCCCGCAGAAGACCGGGGAGCTGTTTTTT. This gives the protein CASSPQKTGELFF.

This clone came up once. The genes are TRBV5-1 and TRBJ2-5; no firm D call. Germline lookup yields CDR1 SGHRS and CDR2 YFSETQ. Trimming removed 4 bases from V and 4 bases from J, with 8 bases in between. The CDR3 length is 12 residues. CDR3 residues: CASSPSGETQYF. The CDR3 bases are TGCGCCAGCAGCCCGTCAGGAGAGACCCAGTACTTC.

The chain couples TRBV5-5 to TRBJ2-7; D might be TRBD1 (6 bases). The length of the CDR3 is 15 residues. The germline V gene has CDR1 SGHKS and CDR2 YYEKEE (reference sequence). Trimming took 4 bases from V and 2 from J, leaving 16 bases between them. The CDR3 loop reads CASSRQDRDTYEQYV. The CDR3 DNA follows: TGTGCCAGCAGCCGACAGGACCGCGATACCTACGAGCAGTACGTC.

J is TRBJ2-7 and V is TRBV5-1; D is uncertain. Germline V gene data show CDR1 as SGHRS and CDR2 as YFSETQ. This CDR3 contains 15 residues. The germline V and J ends were trimmed by 0 bases and 2 bases, with 12 bases remaining between them. The CDR3 here is CASSLGPSGTYEQYF. The CDR3 nucleotides read TGCGCCAGCAGCTTGGGACCGTCAGGCACCTACGAGCAGTACTTC.

This chain links TRBV2 with TRBJ1-1, with 8 bases that match TRBD1. From germline, CDR1 is SNHLY and CDR2 FYNNEI. V was clipped by 3 bases and J by 5 bases; unmatched bases: 5. The CDR3 has 14 residues. The CDR3 nucleotides are TGTGCCAGCAGTGATAGGACAGGGCGGACTGAAGCTTTCTTT. Its protein product is CASSDRTGRTEAFF. Based on the CDR3 plus reference TRBV2 and TRBJ1-1, the full variable domain is EPEVTQTPSHQVTQMGQEVILRCVPISNHLYFYWYRQILGQKVEFLVSFYNNEISEKSEIFDDQFSVERPDGSNFTLKIRSTKLEDSAMYFCASSDRTGRTEAFFGQGTRLTVV.

This clone was observed a handful of times. Written as DNA, the CDR3 is TGTGCCAGCAGTTTGACAGGGGTGGGGGAAAAACTGTTTTTT. It codes for CASSLTGVGEKLFF. V is TRBV2 and J is TRBJ1-4; 8 bases agree with TRBD1. The V gene end was trimmed by 5 bases and the J gene end by 8 bases; junction bases not matched to a gene: 7. The CDR3 is 14 residues long. Germline assignment: CDR1 SNHLY and CDR2 FYNNEI.

V usage is TRBV11-2 and J usage is TRBJ1-6, with D possibly TRBD1 on 6 matching bases. This CDR3 has 16 amino acids. The germline gives CDR1 SGHAT, CDR2 FQNNGV. Between the trimmed V and J ends, which lost 6 bases and 0 bases, there was a span of 12 bases. In nucleotides, the CDR3 is TGTGCCAGCAGTAAAACAGGGACCTCCTATAATTCACCCCTCCACTTT. Translated, it gives CASSKTGTSYNSPLHF.

The chain couples TRBV5-4 to TRBJ1-6, with D perhaps matching TRBD1 (6 bases). The CDR3 length is 14 residues. Per germline, CDR1 SGHNT and CDR2 YYREEE (reference sequence). V was shortened by 3 bases and J by 8 bases, with 12 bases between the two germline ends. The CDR3 DNA sequence: TGTGCCAGCAGCTCCCAGGGGAATGATTCACCCCTCCACTTT. Encoded protein: CASSSQGNDSPLHF.

The chain has TRBV29-1 and TRBJ1-1, with D possibly TRBD1 on 6 matching bases. The germline V gene encodes CDR1 SQVTM and CDR2 ANQGSEA. This CDR3 has 12 amino acids. V was clipped by 7 bases and J by 1 base, with 10 bases between them. CDR3 bases: TGCAGCGCCTTGACAGGGAACACTGAAGCTTTCTTT. Residues: CSALTGNTEAFF.

This chain connects TRBV12-3 or TRBV12-4 to TRBJ1-2, with D possibly matching TRBD1 (5 bases). This CDR3 has 11 amino acids. Trimming left V 7 bases short and J 8 bases short, with 11 bases between. For the CDR3, the DNA is TGTGCCAGCACCCAGGGCCGAGGCTACACCTTC. This sequence encodes CASTQGRGYTF.

The chain has TRBV27 and TRBJ1-2; 7 bases line up with TRBD1. With V trimmed by 5 bases and J by 7 bases, 13 bases remained unmatched. Germline V gives CDR1 MNHEY, CDR2 SMNVEV (reference sequence). CDR3 length: 15 amino acids. The CDR3: CASSPYPRQGPGYTF. CDR3 nucleotides: TGTGCCAGCAGTCCTTACCCGAGACAGGGACCTGGCTACACCTTC.

V and J are TRBV5-1 and TRBJ2-5, with D possibly being TRBD2 (6 bases). Per germline, CDR1 SGHRS and CDR2 YFSETQ. The CDR3 has 18 amino acids. Trimming took off 2 bases at V and 0 bases at J, with 20 bases between the two ends. This CDR3 reads CASSFPTGGVPYQETQYF. CDR3 bases: TGCGCCAGCAGCTTTCCCACAGGAGGGGTCCCGTACCAAGAGACCCAGTACTTC.

The genes are TRBV7-9 and TRBJ2-5, with D possibly matching TRBD2 (6 bases). Trimming took off 2 bases at V and 0 bases at J, with 16 bases between the two ends. Germline V gene lookup returns CDR1 SEHNR and CDR2 FQNEAQ (reference sequence). The CDR3 extends over 17 amino acids. The CDR3 here is CASSLSTRREYQETQYF. For the CDR3, the DNA is TGTGCCAGCAGCTTATCCACTCGACGGGAGTACCAAGAGACCCAGTACTTC.

CDR3 in amino acids: CASSMTGSSYEQYF. The CDR3 DNA reads TGTGCCAGCAGCATGACAGGGAGCTCCTACGAGCAGTACTTC. This sequence joins TRBV7-2 and TRBJ2-7; TRBD1 matches at 7 bases. Germline values: CDR1 SGHTA, CDR2 FQGNSA. The CDR3 runs to 14 residues. V shed 5 bases and J 0 bases; nucleotides not matched to a gene: 4.

The rearrangement joins TRBV5-5 to TRBJ1-1; TRBD1 might be the D (6 bases). Germline V gene lookup returns CDR1 SGHKS and CDR2 YYEKEE (reference sequence). Trimming removed 1 base from V and 5 bases from J, with 9 bases in between. CDR3 length: 13 residues. Here the CDR3 DNA reads TGTGCCAGCAGCTTGACAGGGAAAACTGAAGCTTTCTTT. Translated: CASSLTGKTEAFF.